The 25 T cell receptor beta chains in this list originate from one sample, sequenced in a study of shared T cell receptors in the human thymus. The data were produced by immunoSEQ multiplex PCR, yet TCRdb's version contains in-frame clones alone and is incomplete. The sample lists about 730,000 clones, 70% to 90% occurring once. The sample was also reused in another study, on human thymus T cells.

Sequenced sample: thymocytes. All receptors come from a girl younger than two with a congenital heart defect.

The rearrangement uses TRBV4-1 and TRBJ1-2, with 12 positions matching TRBD1. CDR1 is MGHRA and CDR2 is YSYEKL in the germline V gene. Germline trimming cut 3 bases from V and 3 bases from J; bases unmatched to any gene: 23. CDR3 size: 22 residues. The CDR3 protein is CASSQCVFYLRDRGRLDYGYTF. The DNA for the CDR3 is TGCGCCAGCAGCCAGTGTGTATTTTATCTGCGGGACAGGGGGCGCTTGGACTATGGCTACACCTTC.

This clone was found a few times. The genes are TRBV30 and TRBJ2-7; 11 positions agree with TRBD2. Germline V lookup: CDR1 GTSNPN, CDR2 SVGIG (reference sequence). V dropped 1 base and J dropped 4; count of bases not matched to a gene: 9. This CDR3 is built from 16 residues. In nucleotides, the CDR3 is TGTGCCTGGAGTGAGCAAACGAGACTAGCGGGGTACGAGCAGTACTTC. Translation: CAWSEQTRLAGYEQYF.

The J gene is TRBJ1-4, the V gene TRBV2, with D possibly being TRBD1 (6 bases). Germline CDR1 and CDR2: SNHLY and FYNNEI. Trimming stripped 8 bases from V and 5 bases from J, with 27 bases between. The CDR3 totals 18 residues. CDR3 nucleotide sequence: TGTGCCAGCTTCCTCCGGCGGGGGCAGTCGAGTCTGAATGAAAAACTGTTTTTT. Its protein is CASFLRRGQSSLNEKLFF.

This clone occurred a few times. The V and J genes are TRBV7-6 and TRBJ1-5; TRBD1 might be the D (5 bases). The germline V and J ends were trimmed by 1 base and 4 bases, with 11 bases remaining between them. CDR1 is SGHVS and CDR2 is FNYEAQ in the germline V gene. CDR3 length: 15 amino acids. CDR3 sequence (DNA): TGTGCCAGCAGCTTAGTATCAGGGTTGAATCAGCCCCAGCATTTT. Protein: CASSLVSGLNQPQHF.

The chain carries TRBV5-5 and TRBJ1-1; a possible D gene is TRBD1 (5 bases). This CDR3 spans 14 amino acids. Germline lookup yields CDR1 SGHKS and CDR2 YYEKEE (reference sequence). Trimming stripped 2 bases from V and 1 base from J, with 9 bases between. The CDR3 DNA is TGTGCCAGCAGCTTAGCAGACAGGAACACTGAAGCTTTCTTT. Translated, it gives CASSLADRNTEAFF.

This clone was picked up a small number of times. J is TRBJ1-5 and V is TRBV2, with TRBD1 matching over 9 bases. This CDR3 has 18 amino acids. Germline CDR1 is SNHLY and CDR2 is FYNNEI. V lost 5 bases, J lost 6 bases, and 17 bases stayed unmatched. The CDR3 nucleotides read TGTGCCAGCAGTCGCCAAATATCGATCGGGACAGGGCTTCAGCCCCAGCATTTT. The encoded protein is CASSRQISIGTGLQPQHF.

V and J are TRBV10-3 and TRBJ1-1; tentative D call: TRBD1 (5 bases). This CDR3 is built from 16 residues. Germline lookup yields CDR1 ENHRY and CDR2 SYGVKD. Deletions cut 2 bases from V and 3 bases from J, with 16 bases between. CDR3 residues: CAISEHDSGGHTEAFF. CDR3 DNA: TGTGCCATCAGTGAGCACGATTCGGGGGGTCACACTGAAGCTTTCTTT.

The V gene is TRBV27, the J gene TRBJ1-1, with a possible D match to TRBD1 (5 bases). CDR3 size: 16 residues. The germline V and J ends were trimmed by 3 bases and 1 base, with 15 bases remaining between them. Germline V gene lookup returns CDR1 MNHEY and CDR2 SMNVEV (reference sequence). CDR3 loop: CASSFVFRGGNTEAFF. The CDR3 DNA reads as TGTGCCAGCAGTTTCGTCTTTCGGGGGGGGAACACTGAAGCTTTCTTT.

The V and J genes are TRBV4-2 and TRBJ2-2; 8 bases line up with TRBD1. V trimming: 4 bases; J trimming: 5 bases; junction bases outside the gene matches: 12. The CDR3 spans 17 residues. CDR1 and CDR2 (germline): LGHNA, YNFKEQ. The CDR3 protein is CASSLKDRVGRTGELFF. The CDR3 DNA reads TGTGCCAGCAGCCTAAAGGACAGGGTTGGTAGGACCGGGGAGCTGTTTTTT.

The chain is built from TRBV19 and TRBJ1-5, with a weak D call TRBD1 (6 bases). The V gene lost 4 bases and the J gene lost 5 bases, with 21 bases spanning the gap. This CDR3 is built from 17 residues. Germline V gene lookup returns CDR1 LNHDA and CDR2 SQIVND (reference sequence). The CDR3 nucleotides are TGTGCCAGTAGTAGACAGGTATATTCGACTTCTGATCAGCCCCAGCATTTT. It translates to CASSRQVYSTSDQPQHF.

This clone was picked up a small number of times. This chain connects TRBV5-4 to TRBJ2-1; a possible D gene is TRBD2 (5 bases). CDR3 length equals 15 residues. Germline CDR1 is SGHNT and CDR2 is YYREEE (reference sequence). With 0 bases removed from V and 3 bases from J, the gap between germline ends came to 10 bases. CDR3 in DNA: TGTGCCAGCAGCTTGGGTGGGAGCTGCTACAATGAGCAGTTCTTC. This gives the protein CASSLGGSCYNEQFF. Complete variable domain (other parts from reference TRBV5-4 and TRBJ2-1): ETGVTQSPTHLIKTRGQQVTLRCSSQSGHNTVSWYQQALGQGPQFIFQYYREEENGRGNFPPRFSGLQFPNYSSELNVNALELDDSALYLCASSLGGSCYNEQFFGPGTRLTVL.

CDR3 coding DNA: TGTGCCAGCAGTGAAGCCGCCAGGGAACAAAATCAGCCCCAGCATTTT. Translated, it gives CASSEAAREQNQPQHF. The chain links TRBV6-1 to TRBJ1-5, with D possibly matching TRBD1 (5 bases). The length of the CDR3 is 16 residues. Deletions cut 0 bases from V and 4 bases from J, with 13 bases between. Per the germline V gene, CDR1 is MNHNS and CDR2 is SASEGT.

This chain connects TRBV28 to TRBJ1-2, with 9 bases that match TRBD1. Germline CDR1 MDHEN, CDR2 SYDVKM. V was clipped by 5 bases and J by 6 bases; unmatched bases: 7. The CDR3 extends over 14 amino acids. CDR3 DNA sequence: TGTGCCAGCAGTACCGGGACAGGGAGTGATGGCTACACCTTC. Translating it yields CASSTGTGSDGYTF.

This clone occurred a few times. The chain uses TRBV25-1 and TRBJ1-6; D uncertain. The ends were cut back, 3 bases at V and 13 bases at J, with 16 bases in the middle. CDR3 length: 14 residues. Germline V gene sequence: CDR1 MGHDK, CDR2 SYGVNS. CDR3 in amino acids: CASSEAQRPAPLHF. CDR3 sequence (DNA): TGTGCCAGCAGTGAGGCCCAGCGACCTGCGCCCCTCCACTTT.

V and J are TRBV7-2 and TRBJ2-1, with D uncertain. The CDR3 sequence is 15 residues long. In germline, CDR1 is SGHTA, CDR2 FQGNSA. Trimming left V 4 bases short and J 0 bases short, with 10 bases between. The CDR3 spells CASSSYLVSYNEQFF. As DNA, the CDR3 is TGTGCCAGCAGCTCTTACTTGGTCTCCTACAATGAGCAGTTCTTC.

The sample holds a few counts of this clone. This sequence joins TRBV6-5 and TRBJ1-1; D may be TRBD1 (6 bases). Germline CDR1 and CDR2: MNHEY and SVGAGI. The CDR3 spans 15 residues. V was shortened by 8 bases and J by 3 bases, with 19 bases between the two germline ends. The CDR3 loop reads CASVGGDIGDTEAFF. The CDR3 coding sequence is TGTGCCAGCGTAGGGGGTGATATCGGGGACACTGAAGCTTTCTTT.

V gene TRBV10-3 combines with J gene TRBJ1-4, with 11 bases aligning to TRBD1. J was trimmed by 7 bases and V by 10 bases; bases with no gene match: 8. Germline CDR1 is ENHRY and CDR2 is SYGVKD. The CDR3 runs to 14 residues. The CDR3 DNA sequence: TGTGCCACCCAGGGGGGGACAGGGGGTGAAAAACTGTTTTTT. Its protein product is CATQGGTGGEKLFF.

This sequence joins TRBV5-8 and TRBJ1-2, with 9 bases lining up with TRBD1. CDR1 and CDR2 from the germline V gene are SGHTS and YDEGEE. The CDR3 is 16 residues long. Losses at the gene ends were 1 base for V and 1 base for J; bases not matched to a gene: 5. The CDR3: CASSLTGGADNYGYTF. The CDR3 DNA reads as TGTGCCAGCAGCTTGACAGGGGGCGCGGATAACTATGGCTACACCTTC.

The J gene is TRBJ1-1, the V gene TRBV5-1; TRBD1 agrees at 10 bases. The germline gives CDR1 SGHRS, CDR2 YFSETQ. This CDR3 comprises 16 residues. Trimming took 0 bases from V and 4 from J; bases not matched to a gene: 6. CDR3 sequence: CASSLAKGQGITEAFF. The CDR3 DNA reads TGCGCCAGCAGCTTGGCCAAGGGACAGGGGATCACTGAAGCTTTCTTT.

The genes are TRBV15 and TRBJ1-5, with a tentative D call TRBD1 (5 bases). Trimming took off 0 bases at V and 3 bases at J, with 24 bases between the two ends. The CDR3 totals 20 residues. Germline lookup yields CDR1 LNHNV and CDR2 YYDKDF (reference sequence). This chain's CDR3 is CATSRDRLRAFAGPNQPQHF. As DNA, the CDR3 is TGTGCCACCAGCAGAGACCGCCTTAGAGCATTTGCAGGGCCCAATCAGCCCCAGCATTTT. The entire variable domain, with the rest obtained from reference TRBV15 and TRBJ1-5, is as follows: DAMVIQNPRYQVTQFGKPVTLSCSQTLNHNVMYWYQQKSSQAPKLLFHYYDKDFNNEADTPDNFQSRRPNTSFCFLDIRSPGLGDTAMYLCATSRDRLRAFAGPNQPQHFGDGTRLSIL.

The chain employs TRBV28 and TRBJ2-1; 13 bases line up with TRBD2. This CDR3 has 19 amino acids. J lost 3 bases, V lost 5 bases, and 13 bases had no gene match. Germline CDR1 MDHEN, CDR2 SYDVKM. The CDR3, as DNA: TGTGCCAGCAGTCCCTCAGGGGTGACTAGCGGGGGGCTCTACAATGAGCAGTTCTTC. The encoded protein is CASSPSGVTSGGLYNEQFF.

V and J are TRBV25-1 and TRBJ1-2; tentatively, D is TRBD1 (6 bases). The V gene's germline CDR1 is MGHDK and CDR2 SYGVNS. The CDR3 totals 12 residues. The V end lost 2 bases, the J end lost 6 bases, and 7 bases lay between the germline ends. Here the CDR3 reads CASSEEGDGYTF. CDR3 DNA: TGTGCCAGCAGTGAAGAGGGGGATGGCTACACCTTC.

The rearrangement uses TRBV5-1 and TRBJ1-3, with D possibly being TRBD1 (6 bases). With 5 bases removed from V and 3 bases from J, the gap between germline ends came to 12 bases. Germline CDR1 reads SGHRS; CDR2 reads YFSETQ. The CDR3 spans 14 residues. The CDR3 nucleotides are TGCGCCAGCAGGAAGCAGGGGAGTGGAAACACCATATATTTT. As protein: CASRKQGSGNTIYF.

The V gene is TRBV5-1, the J gene TRBJ1-2; 7 nucleotides align to TRBD1. After removal of 7 bases from V and 8 bases from J, the junction contained 14 bases not matched to a gene. This CDR3 has 14 amino acids. Looked up from germline, CDR1 is SGHRS and CDR2 is YFSETQ. CDR3: CASSENTGADGYTF. CDR3 DNA: TGCGCCAGCTCGGAAAACACAGGGGCCGACGGCTACACCTTC.

This clone was found a few times. V usage is TRBV4-3 and J usage is TRBJ2-5, with TRBD2 matching over 14 bases. Germline trimming cut 3 bases from V and 2 bases from J; bases unmatched to any gene: 11. The germline V gene has CDR1 LGHNA and CDR2 YSLEER. The CDR3 length is 19 residues. The CDR3 region is CASSQAWTSGGKPQETQYF. CDR3 nucleotide sequence: TGCGCCAGCAGCCAGGCCTGGACTAGCGGGGGGAAACCACAAGAGACCCAGTACTTC.